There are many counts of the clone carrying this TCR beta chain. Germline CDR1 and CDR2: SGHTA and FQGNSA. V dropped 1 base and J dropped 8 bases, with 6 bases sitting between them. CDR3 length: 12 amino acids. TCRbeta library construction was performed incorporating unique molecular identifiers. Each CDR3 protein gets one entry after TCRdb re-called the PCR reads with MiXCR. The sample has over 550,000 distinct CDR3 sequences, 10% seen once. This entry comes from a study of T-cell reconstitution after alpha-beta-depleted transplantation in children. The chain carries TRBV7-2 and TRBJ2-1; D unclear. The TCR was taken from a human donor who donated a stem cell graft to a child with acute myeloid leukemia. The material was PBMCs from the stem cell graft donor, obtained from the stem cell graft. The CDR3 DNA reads TGTGCCAGCAGCTTAGTGTGGGATGAGCAGTTCTTC. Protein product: CASSLVWDEQFF.